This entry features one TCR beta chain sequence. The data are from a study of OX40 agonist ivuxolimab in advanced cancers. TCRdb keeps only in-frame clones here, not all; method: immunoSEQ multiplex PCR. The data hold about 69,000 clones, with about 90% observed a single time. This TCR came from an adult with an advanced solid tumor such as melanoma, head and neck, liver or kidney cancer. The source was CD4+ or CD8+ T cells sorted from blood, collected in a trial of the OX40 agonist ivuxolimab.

CDR3 DNA sequence: TGCAGCGTTGGCCACGTACAGGGCCCCGTGGAGACCCAGTACTTC. Translation gives CSVGHVQGPVETQYF. The V call is TRBV29-1, the J call TRBJ2-5, with D perhaps matching TRBD1 (6 bases). In germline, CDR1 is SQVTM, CDR2 ANQGSEA. The V and J ends lost 4 bases and 5 bases respectively, with 20 bases between them. The CDR3 has 15 amino acids.